This T cell receptor (beta chain) came from a study of radiation and T cells in renal cell carcinoma. Study conclusions and caveats: In blood, top tumor clones expanded by 2 weeks, shrinking by 4.

The CDR3 runs 15 residues. Germline V gives CDR1 SGHDN, CDR2 FVKESK. V was clipped by 1 base and J by 6 bases, with 15 bases between them. Regarding time point: blood 2 weeks post-SBRT. Treatment defined: 15 Gy SBRT to primary tumor, nephrectomy 4 weeks later. After SBRT, blood was collected at 2 and 4 weeks, plus baseline. This renal cell carcinoma was of the clear cell type. Using immunoSEQ multiplex PCR, the repertoire was profiled, and TCRdb retains in-frame clones only, with some absent. The sample contains some 58,000 clones, around 80% of which appear only once. This clone was picked up a small number of times. Its cognate antigen is unknown.

This clonotype was obtained from a man aged 60-69 years with renal cell carcinoma. The chain combines TRBV14 with TRBJ2-5, with unresolved D. This specimen was blood, taken from a patient whose treatment included radiotherapy and nephrectomy. CDR3 region: CASSQGILSRKTQYF. In DNA form, the CDR3 reads TGTGCCAGCAGCCAAGGTATATTATCGAGAAAGACCCAGTACTTC.